This passage covers 4 T cell receptor beta chains from one sample sequenced in a study of beta chain features in type 1 diabetes. Regarding the study as a whole: People with Type 1 diabetes carried modestly yet significantly shorter TCRB CDR3s in all four CD4+ subsets.

Reverse transcribing all isolated RNA meant expressed TCRB transcripts were sequenced. The method was immunoSEQ multiplex PCR; TCRdb's version includes in-frame clones alone and lacks a portion of them. The table shows roughly 150,000 clones, with about 8.3% occurring only once. Their antigen targets remain unknown. Material: central memory CD4+ T cells from blood. Source of these receptors: a woman younger than 35 with type 1 diabetes.

This clone was observed a few times. The chain links TRBV5-1 to TRBJ2-7, with TRBD1 identical over 7 bases. The CDR3 has 18 amino acids. The junction had 16 bases not matched to a gene; V was cut back by 1 base and J by 3 bases. Looked up from germline, CDR1 is SGHRS and CDR2 is YFSETQ. The CDR3 region has the DNA TGCGCCAGCAGCTTGCGAGCACTCAGGGACAGCGCCTTCTACGAGCAGTACTTC. Protein: CASSLRALRDSAFYEQYF.

The chain has TRBV11-3 and TRBJ2-1; the D gene is possibly TRBD1 (6 bases). Trimming removed 5 bases at V and 7 bases at J, with 18 bases between. CDR3 length: 15 amino acids. The V gene's germline CDR1 is SGHNT and CDR2 YENEEA. Here the CDR3 reads CASSPSGYRENEQFF. The CDR3 DNA is TGTGCCAGCAGCCCAAGTGGGTACAGGGAGAATGAGCAGTTCTTC.

This clone has more than one count but fewer than ten. The chain carries TRBV7-9 and TRBJ1-5, with 7 nucleotides matching TRBD1. Unmatched junction bases numbered 1, after V lost 3 bases and J lost 5 bases. Germline values: CDR1 SEHNR, CDR2 FQNEAQ (reference sequence). The CDR3 is 13 residues long. CDR3 sequence: CASSFTGDQPQHF. The CDR3 nucleotides are TGTGCCAGCAGCTTTACAGGGGATCAGCCCCAGCATTTT.

CDR3 in amino acids: CASSLTGTVDTEAFF. In nucleotides, the CDR3 is TGCGCCAGCAGCTTGACCGGGACAGTTGATACTGAAGCTTTCTTT. The rearrangement joins TRBV5-1 to TRBJ1-1; 7 nucleotides line up with TRBD1. Looked up from germline, CDR1 is SGHRS and CDR2 is YFSETQ. With V trimmed by 1 base and J by 5 bases, 8 bases remained unmatched. CDR3 length: 15 residues.